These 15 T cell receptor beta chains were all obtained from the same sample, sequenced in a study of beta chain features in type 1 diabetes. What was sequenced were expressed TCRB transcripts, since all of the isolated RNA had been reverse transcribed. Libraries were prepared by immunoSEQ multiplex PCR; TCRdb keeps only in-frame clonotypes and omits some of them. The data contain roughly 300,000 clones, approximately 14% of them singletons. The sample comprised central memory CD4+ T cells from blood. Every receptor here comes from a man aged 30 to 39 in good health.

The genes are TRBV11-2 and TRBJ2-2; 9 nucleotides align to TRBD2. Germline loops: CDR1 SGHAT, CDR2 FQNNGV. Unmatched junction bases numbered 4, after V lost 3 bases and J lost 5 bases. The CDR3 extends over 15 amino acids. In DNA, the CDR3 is TGTGCCAGCAGCTTCCTAGCGGGGAAGACCGGGGAGCTGTTTTTT. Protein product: CASSFLAGKTGELFF. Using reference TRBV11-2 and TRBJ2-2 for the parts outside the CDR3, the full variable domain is EAGVAQSPRYKIIEKRQSVAFWCNPISGHATLYWYQQILGQGPKLLIQFQNNGVVDDSQLPKDRFSAERLKGVDSTLKIQPAKLEDSAVYLCASSFLAGKTGELFFGEGSRLTVL.

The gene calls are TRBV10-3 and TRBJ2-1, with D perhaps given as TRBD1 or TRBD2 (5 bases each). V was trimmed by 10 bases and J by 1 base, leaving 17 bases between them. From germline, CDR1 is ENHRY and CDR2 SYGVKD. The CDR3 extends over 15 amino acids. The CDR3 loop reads CASSSGTESYNEQFF. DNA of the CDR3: TGTGCCAGCAGCTCCGGGACCGAATCCTACAATGAGCAGTTCTTC.

The CDR3 here is CASSEGASRQPQHF. The DNA of the CDR3 is TGTGCCAGCAGTGAAGGCGCGTCCAGACAGCCCCAGCATTTT. The chain links TRBV6-1 to TRBJ1-5; D not certain. Trimming cost V 1 base and J 7 bases, with 11 bases left between them. This CDR3 has 14 residues. Germline V gene sequence: CDR1 MNHNS, CDR2 SASEGT.

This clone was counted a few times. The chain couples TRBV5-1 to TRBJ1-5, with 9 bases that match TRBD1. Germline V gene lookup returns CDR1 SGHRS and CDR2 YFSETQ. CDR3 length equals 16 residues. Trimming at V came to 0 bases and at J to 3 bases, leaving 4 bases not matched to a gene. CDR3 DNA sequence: TGCGCCAGCAGCTTGGGGGACAGGGAGCACAATCAGCCCCAGCATTTT. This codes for CASSLGDREHNQPQHF.

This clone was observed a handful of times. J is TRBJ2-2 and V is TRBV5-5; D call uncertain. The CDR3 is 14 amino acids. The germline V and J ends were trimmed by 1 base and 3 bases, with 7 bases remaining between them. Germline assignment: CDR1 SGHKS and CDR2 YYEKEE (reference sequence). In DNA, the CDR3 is TGTGCCAGCAGCTTGAACAGTTACACCGGGGAGCTGTTTTTT. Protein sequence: CASSLNSYTGELFF.

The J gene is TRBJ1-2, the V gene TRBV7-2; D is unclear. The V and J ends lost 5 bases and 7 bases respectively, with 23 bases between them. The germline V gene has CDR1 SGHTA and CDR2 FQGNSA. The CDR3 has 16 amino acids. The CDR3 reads CASSPSGQAAGGGYTF. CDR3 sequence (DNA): TGTGCCAGCAGCCCGTCCGGGCAGGCGGCGGGTGGTGGCTACACCTTC.

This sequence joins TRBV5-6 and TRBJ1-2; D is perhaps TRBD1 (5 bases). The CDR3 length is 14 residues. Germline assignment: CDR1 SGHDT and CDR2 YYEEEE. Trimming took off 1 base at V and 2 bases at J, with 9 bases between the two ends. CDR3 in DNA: TGTGCCAGCAGCTTGCTTCAGGGAAACTATGGCTACACCTTC. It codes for CASSLLQGNYGYTF.

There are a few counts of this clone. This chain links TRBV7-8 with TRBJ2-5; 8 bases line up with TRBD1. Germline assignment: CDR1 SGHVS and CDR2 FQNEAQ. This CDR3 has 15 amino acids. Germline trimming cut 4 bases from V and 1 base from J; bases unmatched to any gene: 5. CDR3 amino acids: CASSSDRVSQETQYF. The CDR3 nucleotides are TGTGCCAGCAGCTCGGACAGGGTATCCCAAGAGACCCAGTACTTC.

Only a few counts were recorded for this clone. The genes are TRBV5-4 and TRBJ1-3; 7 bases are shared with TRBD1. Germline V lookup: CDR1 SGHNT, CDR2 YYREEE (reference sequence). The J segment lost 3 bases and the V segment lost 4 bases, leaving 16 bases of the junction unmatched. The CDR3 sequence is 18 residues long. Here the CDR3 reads CASSRRLDRTENGNTIYF. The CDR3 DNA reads TGTGCCAGCAGCCGACGACTGGACAGGACCGAAAATGGAAACACCATATATTTT.

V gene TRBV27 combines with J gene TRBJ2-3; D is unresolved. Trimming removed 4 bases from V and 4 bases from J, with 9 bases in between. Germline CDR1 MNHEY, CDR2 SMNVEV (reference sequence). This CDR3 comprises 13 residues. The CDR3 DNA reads TGTGCCAGCAGTTCCCCATTGGCAGATACGCAGTATTTT. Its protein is CASSSPLADTQYF.

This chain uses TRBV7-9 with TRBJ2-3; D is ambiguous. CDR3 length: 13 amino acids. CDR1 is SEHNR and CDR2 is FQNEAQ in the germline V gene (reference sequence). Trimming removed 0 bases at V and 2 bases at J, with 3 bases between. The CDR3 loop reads CASSLATTDTQYF. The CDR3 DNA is TGTGCCAGCAGCTTAGCCACCACAGATACGCAGTATTTT.

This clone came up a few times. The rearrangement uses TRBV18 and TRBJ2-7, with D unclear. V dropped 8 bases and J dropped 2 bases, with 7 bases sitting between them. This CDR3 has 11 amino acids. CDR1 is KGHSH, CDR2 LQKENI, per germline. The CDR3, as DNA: TGTGCCAGCCCGGAGACCTACGAGCAGTACGTC. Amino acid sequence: CASPETYEQYV.

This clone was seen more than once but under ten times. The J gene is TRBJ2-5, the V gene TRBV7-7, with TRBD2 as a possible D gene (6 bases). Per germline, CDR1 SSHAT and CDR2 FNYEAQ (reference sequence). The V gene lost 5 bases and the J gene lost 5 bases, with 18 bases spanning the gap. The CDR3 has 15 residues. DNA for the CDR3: TGTGCCAGCAGCCGTAGTCTAGCGATCGGGGAGACCCAGTACTTC. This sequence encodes CASSRSLAIGETQYF.

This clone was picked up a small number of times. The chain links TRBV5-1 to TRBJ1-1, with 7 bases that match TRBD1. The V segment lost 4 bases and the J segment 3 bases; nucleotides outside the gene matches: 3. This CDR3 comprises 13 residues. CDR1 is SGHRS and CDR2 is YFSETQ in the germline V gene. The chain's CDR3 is CASSPTGDTEAFF. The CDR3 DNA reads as TGCGCCAGCAGCCCTACAGGGGACACTGAAGCTTTCTTT.

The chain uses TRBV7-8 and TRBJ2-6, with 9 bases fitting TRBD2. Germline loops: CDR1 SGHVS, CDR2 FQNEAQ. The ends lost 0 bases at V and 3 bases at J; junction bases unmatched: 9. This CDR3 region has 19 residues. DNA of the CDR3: TGTGCCAGCAGCTTAGCAGGGTATAGCGGGAGTCTTGGGGCCAACGTCCTGACTTTC. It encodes CASSLAGYSGSLGANVLTF.